The 14 T cell receptor beta chains below come from one sample, sequenced in a study of chemoradiotherapy in HPV16-positive cancers. Sequencing was performed with immunoSEQ multiplex PCR; in TCRdb, only in-frame clones are kept and a portion is missing. The sample lists 17,000 or so clones, roughly two thirds occurring once. The specimen comprised tumor tissue, sampled from a patient who underwent chemoradiotherapy. These receptors were collected from a human donor with HPV-associated anogenital cancer.

The V and J genes are TRBV4-1 and TRBJ2-5, with TRBD2 matching over 10 bases. Germline CDR1 and CDR2: MGHRA and YSYEKL. V was clipped by 3 bases and J by 2 bases; unmatched bases: 6. This CDR3 has 16 amino acids. CDR3 nucleotide sequence: TGCGCCAGCAGCCAGTTAGCGGGAGGTAAACAAGAGACCCAGTACTTC. This encodes CASSQLAGGKQETQYF.

The chain is built from TRBV28 and TRBJ1-2, with 9 bases that match TRBD1. This CDR3 region has 14 residues. With V trimmed by 6 bases and J by 5 bases, 7 bases remained unmatched. The germline CDR1 and CDR2 sequences are MDHEN and SYDVKM. The CDR3 spells CASRMGGQGYGYTF. CDR3 bases: TGTGCCAGCAGGATGGGGGGACAGGGTTATGGCTACACCTTC.

This clone showed up just a few times. V is TRBV7-9 and J is TRBJ1-2, with TRBD1 matching 9 bases. After removal of 3 bases from V and 2 bases from J, the junction contained 4 bases not matched to a gene. The CDR3 contains 15 residues. Germline CDR1 SEHNR, CDR2 FQNEAQ (reference sequence). CDR3 loop: CASSLAGTGNYGYTF. The CDR3, as DNA: TGTGCCAGCAGCTTGGCCGGGACAGGGAACTATGGCTACACCTTC.

The V call is TRBV19, the J call TRBJ2-5; the match to TRBD1 covers 7 bases. V gave up 3 bases and J gave up 5 bases; unmatched junction bases: 3. The CDR3 consists of 13 residues. Per germline, CDR1 LNHDA and CDR2 SQIVND (reference sequence). CDR3 region: CASSIRQGETQYF. The CDR3 DNA reads as TGTGCCAGTAGTATTCGACAGGGTGAGACCCAGTACTTC.

This clone was counted only a few times. The V gene is TRBV2, the J gene TRBJ2-5; TRBD1 or TRBD2 may be the D gene (5 bases each). This CDR3 region has 10 residues. Germline V gene sequence: CDR1 SNHLY, CDR2 FYNNEI. V lost 8 bases and J 7 bases, leaving 8 bases between the germline ends. The CDR3: CASGGATQYF. The CDR3 DNA is TGTGCCAGCGGGGGTGCGACCCAGTACTTC.

V is TRBV6-1 and J is TRBJ2-6; no clear D. This CDR3 spans 16 amino acids. Trimming took off 2 bases at V and 1 base at J, with 9 bases between the two ends. The germline gives CDR1 MNHNS, CDR2 SASEGT. The CDR3 coding sequence is TGTGCCAGCAGTGAAATGGCTGGTTCTGGGGCCAACGTCCTGACTTTC. Its protein product is CASSEMAGSGANVLTF.

The V call is TRBV7-2, the J call TRBJ2-3, with 7 bases identical to TRBD2. After removal of 6 bases from V and 1 base from J, the junction contained 4 bases not matched to a gene. The CDR3 extends over 14 amino acids. Per germline, CDR1 SGHTA and CDR2 FQGNSA. Here the CDR3 reads CASRGGRGTDTQYF. In DNA, the CDR3 is TGTGCCAGCAGGGGAGGGCGGGGCACAGATACGCAGTATTTT.

The V gene is TRBV2, the J gene TRBJ2-3; D is uncertain. Trimming pared 7 bases from V and 0 bases from J, leaving 8 bases between. CDR1 is SNHLY, CDR2 FYNNEI, per germline. The CDR3 covers 13 residues. The CDR3 loop reads CASKMRSTDTQYF. The CDR3 DNA is TGTGCCAGCAAGATGAGAAGCACAGATACGCAGTATTTT.

V and J are TRBV7-8 and TRBJ2-3, with TRBD1 matching 9 bases. The CDR3 loop spans 18 amino acids. V shed 3 bases, J shed 7 bases, and the junction held 17 bases outside the gene matches. Germline CDR1 is SGHVS and CDR2 is FQNEAQ. CDR3 loop: CASSFLRGGQGRSNTQYF. The CDR3 nucleotides are TGTGCCAGCAGCTTCCTCAGGGGGGGACAGGGTCGCAGCAATACGCAGTATTTT.

This clone appeared a single time. The gene calls are TRBV7-2 and TRBJ2-7; TRBD2 aligns across 7 bases. Germline CDR1 reads SGHTA; CDR2 reads FQGNSA. This CDR3 region has 15 residues. The trim removed 0 bases at V and 1 base at J, leaving 3 bases unmatched. The CDR3 sequence is CASSLAPGLSYEQYF. For the CDR3, the DNA is TGTGCCAGCAGCTTAGCCCCGGGACTATCCTACGAGCAGTACTTC.

In this sample, this clone is medium-sized. The chain is built from TRBV9 and TRBJ1-2; D unclear. V was cut by 0 bases and J by 6 bases, with 12 bases left in between. The germline V gene has CDR1 SGDLS and CDR2 YYNGEE. The CDR3 is 14 residues long. For the CDR3, the DNA is TGTGCCAGCAGCGTAGGAGGAGGGTGGAATGGCTACACCTTC. Its protein product is CASSVGGGWNGYTF.

This chain connects TRBV5-4 to TRBJ1-1; D ambiguous. Germline values: CDR1 SGHNT, CDR2 YYREEE (reference sequence). The CDR3 covers 13 residues. V lost 2 bases, J lost 1 base, and 6 bases lay in between. The CDR3 region has the DNA TGTGCCAGCAGCTTTTCAGAGAACACTGAAGCTTTCTTT. Translated: CASSFSENTEAFF.

The chain joins TRBV6-1 to TRBJ2-7; 8 positions agree with TRBD2. Looked up from germline, CDR1 is MNHNS and CDR2 is SASEGT. With V trimmed by 5 bases and J by 4 bases, 7 bases remained unmatched. This CDR3 contains 14 residues. CDR3 in amino acids: CASSPRGGVYEQYF. CDR3 coding DNA: TGTGCCAGCAGTCCTCGGGGGGGTGTTTACGAGCAGTACTTC.

This sequence joins TRBV9 and TRBJ2-1; D remains ambiguous. Trimming left V 0 bases short and J 2 bases short, with 9 bases between. This CDR3 has 15 amino acids. Germline CDR1 reads SGDLS; CDR2 reads YYNGEE. This chain's CDR3 is CASSVGLGTYNEQFF. CDR3 DNA sequence: TGTGCCAGCAGCGTAGGTCTAGGCACCTACAATGAGCAGTTCTTC.